The T cell receptor (beta chain) under discussion was sequenced for a study of blood T cells in healthy people across ages. General study findings and limits: Age advanced and TCR beta diversity per million T cells fell, roughly linearly.

There are 12 residues in the CDR3. Germline loops: CDR1 GTSNPN, CDR2 SVGIG (reference sequence). Trimming took off 2 bases at V and 6 bases at J, with 10 bases between the two ends. The use of a sample-barcoded 5' primer and a J-beta primer mix characterized a second PCR of roughly 7 to 11 cycles. TCRdb reprocessed the 5' RACE reads with MiXCR, giving one entry per CDR3 protein. The sample contains around 1,700,000 distinct CDR3 sequences, 28% of which appear only once. This clonotype was picked up a small number of times. What it binds is not known. The clonotype originates from a woman aged 30 to 39 in good health. This chain links TRBV30 with TRBJ1-2; weak D call: TRBD1 (5 bases). The material sequenced was blood. CDR3 residues: CAWSTTADGYTF. The DNA for the CDR3 is TGTGCCTGGAGTACGACAGCTGATGGCTACACCTTC.